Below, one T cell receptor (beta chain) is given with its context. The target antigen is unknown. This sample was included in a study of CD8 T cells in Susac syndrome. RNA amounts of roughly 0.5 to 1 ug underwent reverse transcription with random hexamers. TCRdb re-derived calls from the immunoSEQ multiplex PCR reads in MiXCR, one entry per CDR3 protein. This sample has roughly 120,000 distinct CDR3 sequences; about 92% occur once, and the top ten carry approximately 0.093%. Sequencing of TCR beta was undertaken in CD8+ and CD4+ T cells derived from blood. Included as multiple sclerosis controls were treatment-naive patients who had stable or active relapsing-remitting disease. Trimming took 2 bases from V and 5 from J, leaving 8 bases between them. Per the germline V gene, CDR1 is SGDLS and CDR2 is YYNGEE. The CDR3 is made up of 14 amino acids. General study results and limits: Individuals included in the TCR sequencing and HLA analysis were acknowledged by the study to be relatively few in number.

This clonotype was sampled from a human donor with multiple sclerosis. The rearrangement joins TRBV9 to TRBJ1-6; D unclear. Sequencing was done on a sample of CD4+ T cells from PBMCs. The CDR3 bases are TGTGCCAGCAGCGTCGAGCCCAATAATTCACCCCTCCACTTT. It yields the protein CASSVEPNNSPLHF.